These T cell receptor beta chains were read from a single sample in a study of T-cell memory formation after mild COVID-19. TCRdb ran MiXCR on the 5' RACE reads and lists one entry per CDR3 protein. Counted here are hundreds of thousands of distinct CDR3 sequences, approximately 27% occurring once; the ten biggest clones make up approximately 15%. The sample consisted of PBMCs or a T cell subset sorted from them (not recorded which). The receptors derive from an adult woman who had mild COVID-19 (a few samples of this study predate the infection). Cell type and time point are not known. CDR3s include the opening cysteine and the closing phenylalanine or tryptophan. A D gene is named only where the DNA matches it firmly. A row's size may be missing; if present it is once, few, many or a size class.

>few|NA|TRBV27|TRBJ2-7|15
CASRKGTGHSYEQYF
TGTGCCAGCAGAAAGGGGACTGGGCACTCCTACGAGCAGTACTTC
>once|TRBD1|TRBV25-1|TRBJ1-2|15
CASSASGGRVYGYTF
TGTGCCAGCAGTGCATCAGGGGGCCGTGTCTATGGCTACACCTTC
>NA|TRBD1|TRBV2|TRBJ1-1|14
CASNVGTGRAEAFF
TGTGCCAGCAATGTAGGGACAGGGAGGGCTGAAGCTTTCTTT
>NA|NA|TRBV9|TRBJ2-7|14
CASSVAPGGYEQYF
TGTGCCAGCAGCGTAGCCCCCGGGGGCTACGAGCAGTACTTC
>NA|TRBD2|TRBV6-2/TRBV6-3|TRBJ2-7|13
CATRLAASYEQYF
TGTGCCACGAGACTAGCGGCCTCCTACGAGCAGTACTTC
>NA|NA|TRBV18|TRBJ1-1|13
CASSPPTNTEAFF
TGTGCCAGCTCACCACCCACGAACACTGAAGCTTTCTTT
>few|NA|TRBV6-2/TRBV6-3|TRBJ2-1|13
CASGTVATNEQFF
TGTGCCAGCGGCACGGTAGCAACCAATGAGCAGTTCTTC
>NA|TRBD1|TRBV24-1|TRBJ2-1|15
CATRGSRGLRNEQFF
TGTGCCACCAGGGGGTCCAGGGGGCTACGTAATGAGCAGTTCTTC
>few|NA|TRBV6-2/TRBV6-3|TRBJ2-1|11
CASMDAILQFF
TGTGCCAGCATGGACGCTATCTTGCAGTTCTTC
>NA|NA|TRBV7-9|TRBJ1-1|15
CASSLVVKGYTEAFF
TGTGCCAGCAGCTTAGTTGTGAAGGGTTACACTGAAGCTTTCTTT
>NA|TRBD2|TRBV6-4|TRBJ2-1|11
CASSPSGEQFF
TGTGCCAGCAGTCCTAGCGGCGAGCAGTTCTTC
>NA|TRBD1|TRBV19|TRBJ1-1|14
CASRWGQTNTEAFF
TGTGCCAGTAGATGGGGACAGACGAACACTGAAGCTTTCTTT
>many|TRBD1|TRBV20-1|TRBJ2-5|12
CSARPGQKTQYF
TGCAGTGCTAGACCGGGACAGAAGACCCAGTACTTC
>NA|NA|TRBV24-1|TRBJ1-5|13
CATSGSGNQPQHF
TGTGCCACCAGTGGATCGGGCAATCAGCCCCAGCATTTT
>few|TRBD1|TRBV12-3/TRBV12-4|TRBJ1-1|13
CASGWTGDTEAFF
TGTGCCAGCGGCTGGACAGGGGACACTGAAGCTTTCTTT
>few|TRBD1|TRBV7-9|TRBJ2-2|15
CASSSTGDWTGELFF
TGTGCCAGCAGTTCGACAGGGGATTGGACCGGGGAGCTGTTTTTT
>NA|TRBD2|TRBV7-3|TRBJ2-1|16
CASSLTYGRAVDEQFF
TGTGCCAGCAGCTTAACGTACGGGAGGGCCGTGGATGAGCAGTTCTTC
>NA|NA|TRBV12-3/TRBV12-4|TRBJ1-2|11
CASSLKGGYTF
TGTGCCAGCAGTTTAAAGGGCGGCTACACCTTC
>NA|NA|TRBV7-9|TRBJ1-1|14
CASSLADRTTEAFF
TGTGCCAGCAGCTTAGCCGACAGGACTACTGAAGCTTTCTTT
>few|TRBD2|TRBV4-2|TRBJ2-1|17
CASSRGLAGEGHNEQFF
TGTGCCAGCAGCCGCGGACTAGCGGGAGAAGGTCACAATGAGCAGTTCTTC
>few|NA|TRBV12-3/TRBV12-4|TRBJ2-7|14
CASSLGALSYEQYF
TGTGCCAGCAGTTTAGGGGCGCTCTCCTACGAGCAGTACTTC
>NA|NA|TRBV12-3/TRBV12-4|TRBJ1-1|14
CASSSGPSGTEAFF
TGTGCCAGCAGTTCGGGCCCGTCGGGGACTGAAGCTTTCTTT
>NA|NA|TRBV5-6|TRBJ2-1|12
CASSFPPGEQFF
TGTGCCAGCAGCTTCCCCCCTGGTGAGCAGTTCTTC
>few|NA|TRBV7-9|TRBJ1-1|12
CASSFPGEEAFF
TGTGCCAGCAGCTTTCCAGGGGAAGAAGCTTTCTTT
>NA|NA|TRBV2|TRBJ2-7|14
CASGGQGGNHEQYF
TGTGCCAGCGGCGGACAGGGAGGGAACCACGAGCAGTACTTC
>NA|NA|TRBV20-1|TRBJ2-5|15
CSAATGRPYAETQYF
TGCAGTGCCGCCACCGGGAGACCTTACGCAGAGACCCAGTACTTC
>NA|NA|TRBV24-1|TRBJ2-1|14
CATSDPRGNNEQFF
TGTGCCACCAGTGATCCCAGGGGTAACAATGAGCAGTTCTTC
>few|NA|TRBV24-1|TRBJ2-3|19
CATSDNPFGAWASTDTQYF
TGTGCCACCAGTGATAATCCCTTCGGCGCCTGGGCTAGCACAGATACGCAGTATTTT
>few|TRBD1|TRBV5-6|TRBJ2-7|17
CASSSTWTGSGVYEQYF
TGTGCCAGCAGCTCCACCTGGACAGGGTCTGGGGTCTACGAGCAGTACTTC
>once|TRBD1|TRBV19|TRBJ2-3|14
CASSPQGARDTQYF
TGTGCCAGTAGTCCTCAGGGGGCAAGAGATACGCAGTATTTT
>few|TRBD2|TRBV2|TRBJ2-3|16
CASRFLSGSFTDTQYF
TGTGCCAGCCGATTCCTAAGCGGGAGTTTCACAGATACGCAGTATTTT
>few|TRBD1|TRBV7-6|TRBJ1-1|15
CASSPDRGGGTEAFF
TGTGCCAGCAGCCCGGACAGGGGGGGGGGCACTGAAGCTTTCTTT
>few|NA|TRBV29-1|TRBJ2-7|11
CSVVQSYEQYF
TGCAGCGTTGTCCAAAGTTACGAGCAGTACTTC
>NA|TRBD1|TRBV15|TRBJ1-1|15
CATSGRTGANTEAFF
TGTGCCACCAGCGGTCGGACAGGGGCGAACACTGAAGCTTTCTTT
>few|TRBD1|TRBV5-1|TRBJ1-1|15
CASSIQGGVGTEAFF
TGCGCCAGCAGCATACAGGGGGGTGTTGGCACTGAAGCTTTCTTT
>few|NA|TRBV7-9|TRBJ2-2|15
CASSHDRVNTGELFF
TGTGCCAGCAGCCACGACAGAGTAAACACCGGGGAGCTGTTTTTT
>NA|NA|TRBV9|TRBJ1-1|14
CASSGGGQNTEAFF
TGTGCCAGCAGTGGCGGGGGACAGAACACTGAAGCTTTCTTT
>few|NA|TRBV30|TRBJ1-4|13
CAWSTPGGEKLFF
TGTGCCTGGAGTACCCCCGGGGGAGAAAAACTGTTTTTT
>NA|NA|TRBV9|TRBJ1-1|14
CASSVGPLNTEAFF
TGTGCCAGCAGCGTGGGACCGTTGAACACTGAAGCTTTCTTT
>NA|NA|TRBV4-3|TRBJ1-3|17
CASSQDREGRSGNTIYF
TGCGCCAGCAGCCAAGATCGGGAAGGGAGGTCTGGAAACACCATATATTTT
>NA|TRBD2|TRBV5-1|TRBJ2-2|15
CASSLESGVTGELFF
TGCGCCAGCAGCTTGGAAAGCGGGGTTACCGGGGAGCTGTTTTTT
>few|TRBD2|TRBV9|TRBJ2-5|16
CASSSGLAGLKETQYF
TGTGCCAGCAGCTCCGGACTAGCGGGGTTAAAAGAGACCCAGTACTTC
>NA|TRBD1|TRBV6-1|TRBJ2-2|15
CAARWGQDFTGELFF
TGTGCCGCCCGGTGGGGACAGGATTTCACCGGGGAGCTGTTTTTT
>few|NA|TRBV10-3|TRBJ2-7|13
CAISDGAQYEQYF
TGTGCCATCAGTGACGGGGCCCAATACGAGCAGTACTTC
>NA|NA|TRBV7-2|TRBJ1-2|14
CASSRLADNYGYTF
TGTGCCAGCAGCCGACTAGCAGATAACTATGGCTACACCTTC
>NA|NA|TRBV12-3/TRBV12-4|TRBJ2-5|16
CASSLRRGGLLQTQYF
TGTGCCAGCAGTTTACGGCGCGGCGGACTACTTCAGACCCAGTACTTC
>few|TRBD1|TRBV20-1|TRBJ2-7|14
CSARAGTGGYEQYF
TGCAGTGCTAGAGCCGGGACAGGGGGCTACGAGCAGTACTTC
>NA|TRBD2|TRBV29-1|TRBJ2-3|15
CSVTILAEPQDTQYF
TGCAGCGTGACGATACTAGCGGAGCCTCAAGATACGCAGTATTTT
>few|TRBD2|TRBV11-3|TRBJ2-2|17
CASSSAGLARGTGELFF
TGTGCCAGCAGCTCAGCGGGACTAGCGAGGGGAACCGGGGAGCTGTTTTTT
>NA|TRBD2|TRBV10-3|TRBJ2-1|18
CAISESALAGVSYNEQFF
TGTGCCATCAGTGAGTCGGCTCTAGCGGGTGTATCCTACAATGAGCAGTTCTTC
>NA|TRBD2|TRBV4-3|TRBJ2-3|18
CASSQDGVSGSVTDTQYF
TGCGCCAGCAGCCAAGATGGGGTCAGCGGGAGTGTCACAGATACGCAGTATTTT